This TCR beta chain was recovered during a study of Graves' ophthalmopathy and Graves' hyperthyroidism. Broader study findings: In blood appeared most of the expanded thyroid clonotypes whose frequency exceeded 0.001.

Germline CDR1 is SGHDT and CDR2 is YYEEEE. This CDR3 is 14 amino acids long. V lost 4 bases, J lost 3 bases, and 3 bases stayed unmatched. Amplifying from RNA transcripts, the study obtained TCR beta CDR3 regions. Amplification began with first-round RT-PCR using HTBI primers, then second-round multiplex PCR was performed. TCRdb itself ran the multiplex PCR reads through MiXCR, one entry per CDR3 protein. The repertoire holds hundreds of thousands of distinct CDR3 sequences, with about 46% as singletons. Regarding this clonotype: Its antigen is as yet unknown.

This clonotype originated in an adult man with Graves' ophthalmopathy. The genes are TRBV5-6 and TRBJ1-5; 8 nucleotides agree with TRBD1. Input material: peripheral blood. The CDR3 DNA sequence: TGTGCCAGCAGCGTGGGACAGGCCAATCAGCCCCAGCATTTT. This encodes CASSVGQANQPQHF.